Below are 3 T cell receptor beta chains sequenced from a single sample in a study of identical twins. TCRdb used MiXCR to reprocess the 5' RACE reads, holding one entry per CDR3 protein. The sample records a few hundred thousand distinct CDR3 sequences, more than 9% being singletons. The data also belong to a second study, concerning yellow fever vaccine responses in identical twins.

The sequenced sample was PBMCs. The origin of the receptors is a woman younger than 35 in good health.

This clonotype came up many times. CDR3 in DNA: TGTGCAGCAGATCCGGCCGTCACAGATACGCAGTATTTT. Translated: CAADPAVTDTQYF. This chain joins TRBV28 and TRBJ2-3; D remains ambiguous. CDR3 length equals 13 residues. In germline, CDR1 is MDHEN, CDR2 SYDVKM. Full variable domain (rest looked up from reference TRBV28 and TRBJ2-3): DVKVTQSSRYLVKRTGEKVFLECVQDMDHENMFWYRQDPGLGLRLIYFSYDVKMKEKGDIPEGYSVSREKKERFSLILESASTNQTSMYLCAADPAVTDTQYFGPGTRLTVL.

This chain links TRBV5-1 with TRBJ1-2; 10 bases agree with TRBD1. Germline trimming cut 0 bases from V and 6 bases from J; bases unmatched to any gene: 8. This CDR3 is 16 amino acids long. CDR1 SGHRS and CDR2 YFSETQ come from the germline V gene. CDR3 in DNA: TGCGCCAGCAGCTTGGATTTAGGACAGGGGGTTGATGGCTACACCTTC. It translates to CASSLDLGQGVDGYTF. The whole variable domain, remainder taken from reference TRBV5-1 and TRBJ1-2, is KAGVTQTPRYLIKTRGQQVTLSCSPISGHRSVSWYQQTPGQGLQFLFEYFSETQRNKGNFPGRFSGRQFSNSRSEMNVSTLELGDSALYLCASSLDLGQGVDGYTFGSGTRLTVV.

This clonotype was recorded many times. The chain links TRBV27 to TRBJ2-1; the match to TRBD2 covers 11 bases. The germline V gene has CDR1 MNHEY and CDR2 SMNVEV (reference sequence). The CDR3 covers 16 residues. With 5 bases clipped from V and 1 base from J, the junction kept 4 bases outside the gene matches. CDR3 DNA sequence: TGTGCCAGCAGTGCGGGACTAGCGGATTCCTACAATGAGCAGTTCTTC. Amino acids: CASSAGLADSYNEQFF.